This T cell receptor beta chain was sequenced during a study of T cells expressing NK-cell markers. No DNA is given; TCRdb re-called the 5' RACE reads and lists each CDR3 protein once. This sample's table reports some 140,000 distinct CDR3 sequences. The CDR3 is 15 residues long. Germline CDR1 and CDR2: SGHAT and FQNNGV. V usage is TRBV11-2 and J usage is TRBJ1-4; TCRdb's D call of TRBD1 is untestable without DNA. Source material: blood T cells: a sorted CD56 or NKG2C T cell subset, CD4+ or CD8+ T cells, or bulk PBMC T cells (not recorded which). The receptor's source is a woman aged 50 to 60 in good health. The CDR3 is CASSFKGGDREKLFF.